This TCR beta chain is drawn from a study of glioma-infiltrating T cells. The CDR3 totals 14 residues. Trimming stripped 4 bases from V and 10 bases from J, with 16 bases between. The iRepertoire nested amplicon-rescue multiplex PCR amplified TCR alpha and beta CDR3s from RNA. Input was about 85-450 ng of tissue mRNA or PBMC total RNA. TCRdb re-analysed the multiplex PCR reads in MiXCR, keeping a single row per CDR3 protein. The sample yields around 140,000 distinct CDR3 sequences, roughly two fifths seen once. In regard to this clonotype: The antigen is unknown.

Whole-study findings and limits: Gliomas, especially low-grade, showed above-expected tissue-blood divergence; non-neoplastic patients showed below. Tissue and blood shared very few CDR3 sequences.

This rearrangement joins TRBV12-3 or TRBV12-4 to TRBJ2-2; D gene unclear. The source of this sequence is a human donor with low-grade glioma or glioblastoma, undergoing nonglioma brain surgery, or in good health (not recorded which). The source material was glioma tissue, nonneoplastic brain tissue, or PBMCs (not recorded which). In nucleotides, the CDR3 is TGTGCCAGCAGTTCATCCTTTGAAGACGAGGAGCTGTTTTTT. Translated, it gives CASSSSFEDEELFF.